A selection of T cell receptor beta chains follows, all from one sample in a study of human T cells and chemical hapten exposure. One entry per CDR3 protein results from TCRdb running MiXCR on the RACE reads. The sample has under 450,000 distinct CDR3 sequences, about 4.4% seen once. The sequencing used whole blood, collected in connection with sensitization to the hapten diphenylcyclopropenone (DPC). Receptor source: a woman in her forties or fifties with alopecia areata. Some clones in this sample may be carry-over from other donors' samples. CDR3s include the opening cysteine and the closing phenylalanine or tryptophan. Fields, in order: clone size, V gene, J gene, D gene, CDR3 protein, CDR3 DNA. D genes are given only for firm matches. Rows give clone size only sometimes, using once, few, many, or a class for an expanded clone.

many	TRBV28	TRBJ2-2	NA	CASSPGAGELFF	TGTGCCAGCAGTCCGGGGGCCGGGGAACTGTTTTTT
NA	TRBV11-2	TRBJ1-2	NA	CASSLDQTLRYTF	TGTGCCAGCAGCTTAGATCAGACCCTCCGCTACACCTTC
many	TRBV12-3/TRBV12-4	TRBJ2-1	NA	CASTPDLSPGEQFF	TGTGCCAGCACCCCGGACCTCTCTCCTGGTGAGCAGTTCTTC
few	TRBV27	TRBJ2-1	NA	CASSLRLRGIEQFF	TGTGCCAGCAGTTTAAGGCTTCGGGGTATTGAGCAGTTCTTC
many	TRBV28	TRBJ2-5	NA	CASSFDNQETQYF	TGTGCCAGCAGCTTCGACAACCAAGAGACCCAGTACTTC
NA	TRBV14	TRBJ2-5	TRBD2	CASSPFPGGKKETQYF	TGTGCCAGCAGCCCCTTTCCGGGGGGAAAGAAAGAGACCCAGTACTTC
NA	TRBV20-1	TRBJ2-1	NA	CSARGLGTEQFF	TGCAGTGCTAGAGGACTGGGCACTGAGCAGTTCTTC
few	TRBV6-2/TRBV6-3	TRBJ1-4	NA	CASSRIMSTNEKLFF	TGTGCCAGCAGTCGGATCATGTCAACTAATGAAAAACTGTTTTTT
many	TRBV15	TRBJ2-1	NA	CATSFMDEQFF	TGTGCCACCAGCTTTATGGATGAGCAGTTCTTC
many	TRBV5-6	TRBJ2-3	NA	CASSLYRGPGTQYF	TGTGCCAGCAGCTTGTACCGGGGGCCCGGTACGCAGTATTTT
many	TRBV12-5	TRBJ1-1	TRBD1	CASGLEGRDREKAFF	TGTGCTAGTGGTTTGGAAGGCCGGGACAGGGAGAAAGCTTTCTTT
many	TRBV12-3/TRBV12-4	TRBJ2-3	NA	CASSRGHGTDTQYF	TGTGCCAGCAGTCGGGGACACGGCACAGATACGCAGTATTTT
many	TRBV12-3/TRBV12-4	TRBJ2-3	TRBD2	CASRLAGGPNTQYF	TGTGCCAGCAGATTAGCGGGAGGGCCGAATACGCAGTATTTT
many	TRBV29-1	TRBJ2-1	TRBD2	CSVDGTSSYNEQFF	TGCAGCGTTGACGGGACTAGCAGCTACAATGAGCAGTTCTTC
many	TRBV9	TRBJ2-7	NA	CASSAGANYEQYF	TGTGCCAGCAGCGCGGGGGCGAACTACGAGCAGTACTTC
many	TRBV13	TRBJ2-3	NA	CASSLIGLTDTQYF	TGTGCCAGCAGCTTAATCGGCCTCACAGATACGCAGTATTTT
many	TRBV7-3	TRBJ1-1	TRBD1	CASSKRQGAEAFF	TGTGCCAGCAGCAAGAGACAGGGCGCTGAAGCTTTCTTT
many	TRBV5-1	TRBJ2-7	NA	CASSSTQGGTEQYF	TGCGCCAGCAGCTCCACCCAAGGGGGGACCGAGCAGTACTTC
many	TRBV12-3/TRBV12-4	TRBJ2-3	NA	CASSHRGGHGADTQYF	TGTGCCAGCAGTCACCGGGGTGGGCATGGAGCAGATACGCAGTATTTT
NA	TRBV4-1	TRBJ2-7	NA	CASSQASEQYF	TGCGCCAGCAGCCAAGCGAGCGAGCAGTACTTC
few	TRBV14	TRBJ2-5	NA	CASSQGGAPETQYF	TGTGCCAGCAGCCAAGGTGGGGCTCCGGAGACCCAGTACTTC
many	TRBV7-9	TRBJ2-7	NA	CASSSRTYEQYF	TGTGCCAGCAGCTCACGGACCTACGAGCAGTACTTC
many	TRBV27	TRBJ2-1	TRBD2	CASSLAGGGNEQFF	TGTGCCAGCAGTTTGGCGGGAGGGGGGAATGAGCAGTTCTTC
few	TRBV20-1	TRBJ2-1	NA	CSTFSYNEQFF	TGCAGTACTTTTTCCTACAATGAGCAGTTCTTC
many	TRBV11-2	TRBJ1-2	NA	CASSLVESDGYTF	TGTGCCAGCAGCTTAGTGGAGTCAGATGGCTACACCTTC
many	TRBV5-1	TRBJ2-7	NA	CASSLASAGWNEQYF	TGCGCCAGCAGCTTGGCCTCAGCCGGGTGGAACGAGCAGTACTTC
few	TRBV7-8	TRBJ1-2	NA	CASSLVARTTNYGYTF	TGTGCCAGCAGCTTAGTGGCCCGGACAACTAACTATGGCTACACCTTC
NA	TRBV5-1	TRBJ1-5	NA	CASSLGFQGGSNQPQHF	TGCGCCAGCAGCTTGGGTTTCCAGGGTGGGAGCAATCAGCCCCAGCATTTT
NA	TRBV28	TRBJ2-7	TRBD2	CASSLYTSGNSSSYEQYF	TGTGCCAGCAGTTTATATACTAGCGGAAACTCTTCTTCCTACGAGCAGTACTTC
NA	TRBV20-1	TRBJ2-7	TRBD2	CSARDLASGTSFGDEQYF	TGCAGTGCTAGAGATCTGGCTAGCGGGACTTCATTCGGGGACGAGCAGTACTTC
many	TRBV27	TRBJ2-7	NA	CASSRHGSEQYF	TGTGCCAGCAGCCGACACGGCTCCGAGCAGTACTTC
many	TRBV21-1	TRBJ2-3	NA	CASSAWLRARTDTQYF	TGTGCCAGCAGCGCCTGGCTCCGGGCACGCACAGATACGCAGTATTTT
few	TRBV9	TRBJ1-3	NA	CASTPQRSSGNTIYF	TGTGCCAGCACCCCTCAAAGGTCCTCTGGAAACACCATATATTTT
NA	TRBV12-3/TRBV12-4	TRBJ1-2	NA	CASSLGGNYCYTF	TGTGCCAGCAGTTTAGGGGGAAACTATTGCTACACCTTC
few	TRBV28	TRBJ2-2	TRBD1	CASSFITGVTGELFF	TGTGCCAGCAGTTTTATAACAGGGGTCACCGGGGAGCTGTTTTTT
few	TRBV25-1	TRBJ2-3	NA	CASIGGVDTQYF	TGTGCCAGCATAGGAGGGGTAGATACGCAGTATTTT
few	TRBV5-5	TRBJ2-1	NA	CASSADNRVRYNEQFF	TGTGCCAGCAGCGCCGATAACAGGGTGCGCTACAATGAGCAGTTCTTC
few	TRBV6-1	TRBJ2-3	NA	CASSEGGVDTQYF	TGTGCCAGCAGTGAAGGCGGGGTGGATACGCAGTATTTT
few	TRBV27	TRBJ2-1	NA	CASRGSESSYNEQFF	TGTGCCAGCAGGGGTAGCGAAAGCTCCTACAATGAGCAGTTCTTC
NA	TRBV29-1	TRBJ2-5	NA	CSVEEGGTEETQYF	TGCAGCGTTGAAGAAGGGGGGACTGAAGAGACCCAGTACTTC
NA	TRBV3-1	TRBJ2-3	NA	CASSQGGALAQYF	TGTGCCAGCAGCCAAGGAGGTGCCCTCGCGCAGTATTTT
NA	TRBV20-1	TRBJ1-1	NA	CSEAANTEAFF	TGCAGTGAGGCCGCGAACACTGAAGCTTTCTTT
many	TRBV12-3/TRBV12-4	TRBJ2-2	NA	CASSLKGPGELFF	TGTGCCAGCAGTTTGAAGGGCCCCGGGGAGCTGTTTTTT
many	TRBV12-3/TRBV12-4	TRBJ1-2	TRBD1	CASTRGQGGYTF	TGTGCCAGCACCAGGGGGCAGGGTGGCTACACCTTC
NA	TRBV20-1	TRBJ1-1	NA	CSARAVAGMNTEAFF	TGCAGTGCTAGAGCGGTTGCAGGGATGAACACTGAAGCTTTCTTT
many	TRBV6-2/TRBV6-3	TRBJ1-1	NA	CASSYSTGPMTEAFF	TGTGCCAGCAGTTACTCCACAGGCCCGATGACTGAAGCTTTCTTT
many	TRBV5-6	TRBJ2-7	TRBD2	CASSMIAGGLYEQYF	TGTGCCAGCAGCATGATAGCGGGGGGACTCTACGAGCAGTACTTC
many	TRBV5-4	TRBJ2-2	NA	CASSLDHGNTGELFF	TGTGCCAGCAGCTTGGATCACGGGAACACCGGGGAGCTGTTTTTT
NA	TRBV9	TRBJ1-4	NA	CASSVTSEHEKLFF	TGTGCCAGCAGCGTAACCAGCGAACATGAAAAACTGTTTTTT
many	TRBV19	TRBJ2-1	TRBD2	CASSITSGRADEQFF	TGTGCCAGTAGTATCACTAGCGGGAGGGCCGATGAGCAGTTCTTC
few	TRBV30	TRBJ1-1	NA	CACNGVMNTEAFF	TGTGCCTGCAACGGGGTTATGAACACTGAAGCTTTCTTT
NA	TRBV14	TRBJ1-2	TRBD1	CASSRTGASNYGYTF	TGTGCCAGCAGCCGGACAGGTGCCTCTAACTATGGCTACACCTTC
few	TRBV9	TRBJ1-5	NA	CASSVGTTNQPQHF	TGTGCCAGCAGCGTAGGGACTACCAATCAGCCCCAGCATTTT
NA	TRBV2	TRBJ1-2	NA	CASIQGNGYTF	TGTGCCAGCATTCAGGGAAACGGCTACACCTTC
many	TRBV29-1	TRBJ1-5	NA	CSGADQAGQPQHF	TGCAGCGGGGCGGATCAGGCGGGGCAGCCCCAGCATTTT
many	TRBV3-1	TRBJ2-7	TRBD2	CASSRAGEVNEQYF	TGTGCCAGCAGCCGGGCGGGAGAAGTCAACGAGCAGTACTTC
few	TRBV2	TRBJ2-7	TRBD1	CASSVDRFLSYEQYF	TGTGCCAGCAGCGTGGACAGGTTCCTCTCCTACGAGCAGTACTTC